This T cell receptor beta chain derives from a study of T cells in Graves' hyperthyroidism and ophthalmopathy. In the study overall: Blood was drawn when the patient was first diagnosed and still untreated.

The CDR3 length is 20 residues. V dropped 3 bases and J dropped 0 bases, with 21 bases sitting between them. Germline V gene sequence: CDR1 SEHNR, CDR2 FQNEAQ (reference sequence). Findings and caveats of the study: Most expanded thyroid clonotypes above 0.001 also appeared in blood.

In regard to this clonotype: Its antigen is as yet unknown.

Newly diagnosed hyperthyroidism, duration under 2 months, in patients aged 18 to 65. Based on clinical symptoms, serum thyroxine and TRAb, thyroid ultrasound and orbital computed tomography, diagnoses were reached. TCR beta CDR3 region amplification was performed from RNA transcripts. The HTBI primer set drove a first-round RT-PCR of the TCR CDR3. TCRdb reprocessed the multiplex PCR reads with MiXCR, giving one entry per CDR3 protein. The repertoire holds 600,000 to 800,000 distinct CDR3 sequences, with 30% to 40% as singletons. The chain is built from TRBV7-9 and TRBJ2-6, with D perhaps TRBD1 or TRBD2 (5 bases each). The sequence came from a woman between 40 and 50 years old with Graves' hyperthyroidism. Sequencing used blood. CDR3 sequence: CASSFIPGRAEISGANVLTF. CDR3 DNA sequence: TGTGCCAGCAGCTTCATACCGGGACGGGCCGAAATCTCTGGGGCCAACGTCCTGACTTTC.